This TCR beta chain was recovered during a study of T cells in localized non-small cell lung cancer. Study-wide points: Uninvolved neighboring lung showed the greatest T cell clonality, exceeding tumor.

The table came from immunoSEQ multiplex PCR; TCRdb's copy has only in-frame clones and leaves some out. The sample has 1,400 or so clones, roughly 40% seen once. On this clone itself: Its specificity is unknown.

The CDR3 has 14 amino acids. CDR1 MNHGY and CDR2 SAAAGT come from the germline V gene. Trimming pared 7 bases from V and 1 base from J, leaving 13 bases between. This receptor was identified in a male donor at least 60 years old with stage III lung adenocarcinoma. The sequenced sample was lung tumor tissue, obtained before any cancer treatment. This chain uses TRBV6-8 with TRBJ1-1; a weak D match, TRBD1 (5 bases). CDR3 residues: CASKLGQANTEAFF. CDR3 DNA sequence: TGTGCCAGCAAATTGGGGCAGGCGAACACTGAAGCTTTCTTT.